This TCR beta chain was recovered during a study of T cell repertoires in cytomegalovirus infection. Study findings and constraints: The study found HLA-C-restricted CMV-specific TCR beta clonotypes dominating the ex vivo response.

In the case of this clonotype: Its specificity is not known.

In germline, CDR1 is SNHLY, CDR2 FYNNEI. V was pared by 6 bases and J by 1 base, with 12 bases of the junction left unmatched. This CDR3 has 18 residues. TCRdb redid the calling of the reads with MiXCR, one entry per CDR3 protein. The sample yields over 150,000 distinct CDR3 sequences, about 15% seen once. This receptor was identified in a human donor in good health (CMV status not recorded). Some clones in this sample may be carry-over from other donors' samples. Sequenced sample: PBMCs. The genes are TRBV2 and TRBJ2-7; 13 bases agree with TRBD2. The chain's CDR3 is CASSAWTSGRRLSYEQYF. The CDR3 region has the DNA TGTGCCAGCAGCGCATGGACTAGCGGGAGAAGGTTGTCCTACGAGCAGTACTTC.